A single sample is the source of the 10 T cell receptor beta chains below, sequenced in a study of identifying expanded T cells in peripheral blood. Only in-frame clones appear in the TCRdb table, and some are missing; sequencing was by immunoSEQ multiplex PCR. The sample consists of about 100,000 clones, about 87% of them appearing once. The sequencing sample was made of blood. Source of these receptors: a person between 18 and 69 years old in good health.

This chain connects TRBV18 to TRBJ1-1, with unresolved D. Germline V gene data show CDR1 as KGHSH and CDR2 as LQKENI. Trimming stripped 4 bases from V and 1 base from J, with 13 bases between. The CDR3 totals 15 residues. This CDR3 reads CASSLPGIGNTEAFF. CDR3 nucleotide sequence: TGTGCCAGCTCACTCCCGGGAATCGGGAACACTGAAGCTTTCTTT.

In DNA, the CDR3 is TGTGCCAGCAGTGAATTCGGGGGCTCCTACGAGCAGTACTTC. It specifies CASSEFGGSYEQYF. The chain uses TRBV6-5 and TRBJ2-7; maybe TRBD2 (6 bases). This CDR3 has 14 amino acids. V lost 5 bases and J 0 bases, leaving 11 bases between the germline ends. The germline CDR1 and CDR2 sequences are MNHEY and SVGAGI.

V usage is TRBV30 and J usage is TRBJ2-1; 10 nucleotides align to TRBD1. The CDR3 is 14 amino acids. J gave up 8 bases and V 3 bases, and 7 bases lay outside the gene matches. Per germline, CDR1 GTSNPN and CDR2 SVGIG (reference sequence). As DNA, the CDR3 is TGTGCCTGGAGCCCCGGGACAGGGGAGTATGAGCAGTTCTTC. Translation gives CAWSPGTGEYEQFF.

This chain uses TRBV10-1 with TRBJ2-1, with TRBD1 matching 9 bases. This CDR3 region has 17 residues. The germline V gene has CDR1 WNHNN and CDR2 SYGVQD (reference sequence). With V trimmed by 2 bases and J by 6 bases, 11 bases remained unmatched. The DNA for the CDR3 is TGCGCCAGCAGTGAGGTCGCGGGGACAGGGTCGACCAATGAGCAGTTCTTC. Amino acid sequence: CASSEVAGTGSTNEQFF.

This rearrangement joins TRBV7-2 to TRBJ1-3, with D possibly being TRBD1 (5 bases). CDR3 length equals 17 residues. V lost 5 bases, J lost 1 base, and 18 bases lay in between. Germline CDR1 is SGHTA and CDR2 is FQGNSA. The CDR3, as DNA: TGTGCCAGCAGCGTGGGACCCTTCGGGCTTTCTGGAAACACCATATATTTT. The encoded protein is CASSVGPFGLSGNTIYF.

V gene TRBV19 combines with J gene TRBJ2-7, with a weak D call TRBD2 (5 bases). From germline, CDR1 is LNHDA and CDR2 SQIVND (reference sequence). Between the trimmed V and J ends, which lost 3 bases and 6 bases, there was a span of 12 bases. The CDR3 runs to 13 residues. This CDR3 is CASSIWTSGEQYF. The CDR3, as DNA: TGTGCCAGTAGTATTTGGACGAGCGGCGAGCAGTACTTC.

V is TRBV7-2 and J is TRBJ2-7, with D possibly TRBD1 on 5 matching bases. This CDR3 has 12 amino acids. Per germline, CDR1 SGHTA and CDR2 FQGNSA. Trimming shortened V by 5 bases and J by 6 bases, and 11 bases separated the two germline ends. This CDR3 is CASSPRVPEQYF. CDR3 DNA sequence: TGTGCCAGCAGCCCCAGGGTGCCCGAGCAGTACTTC.

This clone was seen only a few times. This chain uses TRBV2 with TRBJ1-4; TRBD1 is a possible D gene (6 bases). Germline CDR1 reads SNHLY; CDR2 reads FYNNEI. This CDR3 has 15 amino acids. With 2 bases removed from V and 3 bases from J, the gap between germline ends came to 10 bases. This chain's CDR3 is CASSEFTGSNEKLFF. CDR3 bases: TGTGCCAGCAGTGAATTCACAGGGTCTAATGAAAAACTGTTTTTT.

This sequence joins TRBV2 and TRBJ2-7; 7 bases are shared with TRBD1. This CDR3 is built from 14 residues. The ends lost 5 bases at V and 2 bases at J; junction bases unmatched: 6. The germline CDR1 and CDR2 sequences are SNHLY and FYNNEI. DNA for the CDR3: TGTGCCAGCAGTTCGAACAGGGGCCCCTACGAGCAGTACTTC. Translated: CASSSNRGPYEQYF. Variable domain in full (rest from reference TRBV2 and TRBJ2-7): EPEVTQTPSHQVTQMGQEVILRCVPISNHLYFYWYRQILGQKVEFLVSFYNNEISEKSEIFDDQFSVERPDGSNFTLKIRSTKLEDSAMYFCASSSNRGPYEQYFGPGTRLTVT.

This chain uses TRBV6-5 with TRBJ2-3, with TRBD1 matching over 10 bases. V shed 5 bases and J 3 bases; nucleotides not matched to a gene: 5. This CDR3 contains 15 residues. Germline CDR1 and CDR2: MNHEY and SVGAGI. The CDR3 loop reads CASSRQGAQTDTQYF. In nucleotides, the CDR3 is TGTGCCAGCAGTCGACAGGGGGCCCAAACAGATACGCAGTATTTT.